Each of the 10 T cell receptor beta chains below was sequenced from the same sample in a study of cytomegalovirus exposure and HLA in healthy donors. PCR was performed using 60 Vbeta and 13 Jbeta primers. Produced via immunoSEQ multiplex PCR; TCRdb's table is partial and in-frame only. This sample has about 120,000 clones, with over 65% found just once. The material sequenced was PBMCs. Receptor source: a woman in her twenties or thirties in good health and CMV-seropositive.

The chain links TRBV29-1 to TRBJ2-1; D is perhaps TRBD2 (6 bases). The V end lost 4 bases, the J end lost 4 bases, and 8 bases lay between the germline ends. CDR3 length: 12 residues. Germline V lookup: CDR1 SQVTM, CDR2 ANQGSEA. CDR3 protein: CSVGLAYNEQFF. The CDR3 DNA is TGCAGCGTTGGGCTAGCGTACAATGAGCAGTTCTTC.

V is TRBV7-8 and J is TRBJ2-3, with 13 positions matching TRBD2. Unmatched junction bases numbered 5, after V lost 5 bases and J lost 3 bases. This CDR3 comprises 16 residues. CDR1 and CDR2 (germline): SGHVS, FQNEAQ. DNA for the CDR3: TGTGCCAGCAGCGTAACTAGCGGGGGGGGAACAGATACGCAGTATTTT. This gives the protein CASSVTSGGGTDTQYF.

This chain connects TRBV19 to TRBJ1-5; D remains unclear. The length of the CDR3 is 16 residues. CDR1 and CDR2 from the germline V gene are LNHDA and SQIVND (reference sequence). Deletions cut 7 bases from V and 4 bases from J, with 20 bases between. The CDR3 DNA reads TGTGCCAGTACCAAAGGGCCCGAGGCGGGTAATCAGCCCCAGCATTTT. Its protein is CASTKGPEAGNQPQHF. Full variable domain (rest looked up from reference TRBV19 and TRBJ1-5): DGGITQSPKYLFRKEGQNVTLSCEQNLNHDAMYWYRQDPGQGLRLIYYSQIVNDFQKGDIAEGYSVSREKKESFPLTVTSAQKNPTAFYLCASTKGPEAGNQPQHFGDGTRLSIL.

In the case of this clone: Germline and junction disagree at one end, which may indicate a read error. The rearrangement uses TRBV7-9 and TRBJ2-6; no clear D gene. The CDR3 is made up of 16 amino acids. Germline V gene lookup returns CDR1 SEHNR and CDR2 FQNEAQ (reference sequence). The CDR3 nucleotides read TGTTCCAGCAGCTTACCGGTTTCCTCTGGGGCCAACGTCCTGACTTTC. Residues: CSSSLPVSSGANVLTF.

This chain uses TRBV7-5 with TRBJ1-5; no DNA check was done on the table's D call, TRBD1. TRBV7-5 is marked as a pseudogene. This CDR3 comprises 15 residues. The CDR3 nucleotides read TGTGCCAGAAGCTTACGTGACAGACAGAATCAGCCCCAGCATTTT. Residues: CARSLRDRQNQPQHF.

This rearrangement joins TRBV19 to TRBJ2-7; 10 bases match TRBD2. The length of the CDR3 is 14 residues. Per the germline V gene, CDR1 is LNHDA and CDR2 is SQIVND (reference sequence). The ends lost 7 bases at V and 3 bases at J; junction bases unmatched: 6. The CDR3: CASKVTSGDYEQYF. The CDR3 nucleotides read TGTGCCAGTAAGGTCACTAGCGGGGACTACGAGCAGTACTTC.

The V and J genes are TRBV13 and TRBJ1-1; weak D call: TRBD1 (6 bases). Trimming removed 5 bases at V and 0 bases at J, with 10 bases between. The CDR3 is 14 amino acids. From germline, CDR1 is PRHDT and CDR2 FYEKMQ (reference sequence). The CDR3 here is CASSPGQMNTEAFF. The CDR3 DNA is TGTGCCAGCAGCCCAGGACAGATGAACACTGAAGCTTTCTTT.

This chain joins TRBV6-5 and TRBJ1-4; 9 bases map to TRBD1. The V segment lost 1 base and the J segment 6 bases; nucleotides outside the gene matches: 0. CDR3 length equals 14 residues. In germline, CDR1 is MNHEY, CDR2 SVGAGI. CDR3 DNA: TGTGCCAGCAGTTACTGGACAGGGGATGAAAAACTGTTTTTT. It codes for CASSYWTGDEKLFF.

The rearrangement uses TRBV19 and TRBJ1-1, with a tentative D call TRBD1 (5 bases). The CDR3 has 13 amino acids. CDR1 is LNHDA and CDR2 is SQIVND in the germline V gene (reference sequence). Trimming left V 7 bases short and J 3 bases short, with 12 bases between. CDR3 sequence reads: CASNRGGYTEAFF. The CDR3 nucleotides read TGTGCCAGTAACCGCGGGGGGTACACTGAAGCTTTCTTT. The full variable domain, rest sourced from reference TRBV19 and TRBJ1-1, is DGGITQSPKYLFRKEGQNVTLSCEQNLNHDAMYWYRQDPGQGLRLIYYSQIVNDFQKGDIAEGYSVSREKKESFPLTVTSAQKNPTAFYLCASNRGGYTEAFFGQGTRLTVV.

This chain connects TRBV4-1 to TRBJ2-3; 11 bases are a match to TRBD2. The V segment lost 8 bases and the J segment 0 bases; nucleotides outside the gene matches: 16. The CDR3 runs 19 residues. CDR1 is MGHRA and CDR2 is YSYEKL in the germline V gene. CDR3 in DNA: TGCGCCAGCGGCCCCACATTCCGTCGACTAGCGGGGAGCACAGATACGCAGTATTTT. Its translation: CASGPTFRRLAGSTDTQYF.